One and the same sample provided the 2 T cell receptor beta chains below, sequenced in a study of CD8 T cells in ankylosing spondylitis. TCRdb independently ran MiXCR on the 5' RACE reads; one entry per CDR3 protein. The sample yields 250,000 to 300,000 distinct CDR3 sequences, about 20% seen once. Sequences were obtained from blood, either unsorted or a sorted T cell fraction (not recorded which). All receptors come from a male donor with ankylosing spondylitis or in good health (not recorded which).

This clonotype turned up a few times. The V gene is TRBV29-1, the J gene TRBJ2-3; D gene ambiguous. Trimming stripped 3 bases from V and 0 bases from J, with 7 bases between. CDR1 and CDR2 (germline): SQVTM, ANQGSEA. The CDR3 length is 13 residues. The CDR3 DNA reads TGCAGCGTTGACGCGGCTAGCACAGATACGCAGTATTTT. Translated, it gives CSVDAASTDTQYF.

V is TRBV27 and J is TRBJ2-1, with D perhaps TRBD1 (8 bases). The V end lost 6 bases, the J end lost 6 bases, and 18 bases lay between the germline ends. Germline CDR1 reads MNHEY; CDR2 reads SMNVEV (reference sequence). This CDR3 contains 15 residues. For the CDR3, the DNA is TGTGCCAGCAGGGCGACAGGGGAGGGGAGCAATGAGCAGTTCTTC. It translates to CASRATGEGSNEQFF.